These 28 T cell receptor beta chains were all obtained from the same sample, sequenced in a study of blood T cells in healthy people across ages. A J-beta primer mix and a sample-barcoded 5' primer were used in a second PCR of roughly 6 to 11 cycles. Each CDR3 protein is one row after TCRdb ran MiXCR on the 5' RACE reads. The repertoire holds some 1.1 million distinct CDR3 sequences, with about two fifths as singletons. Sequenced input: blood. Receptor source: a young man in good health.

With regard to this clonotype: The junction departs from germline at one end; a sequencing error may be responsible. This chain connects TRBV20-1 to TRBJ2-3; unclear D gene. This CDR3 spans 15 amino acids. The germline CDR1 and CDR2 sequences are DFQATT and SNEGSKA (reference sequence). This CDR3 reads CSARDHKASTDAQYF. Here the CDR3 DNA reads TGCAGTGCTAGAGATCATAAGGCCTCCACAGATGCGCAGTATTTT.

J is TRBJ2-7 and V is TRBV12-3 or TRBV12-4; unclear D gene. This CDR3 spans 15 amino acids. Trimming pared 5 bases from V and 4 bases from J, leaving 18 bases between. In nucleotides, the CDR3 is TGTGCCAGCAGTCCCAGTACTCTCGGGCAGTACGAGCAGTACTTC. Amino acid sequence: CASSPSTLGQYEQYF.

Notes on this clonotype: A much more abundant neighbour one base away suggests this may be a read error. The rearrangement joins TRBV4-3 to TRBJ2-5; D possibly matches TRBD1 or TRBD2 (6 bases each). Germline CDR1 reads LGHNA; CDR2 reads YSLEER. V lost 0 bases to trimming and J lost 11 bases, with 22 bases between them. The CDR3 covers 16 residues. This chain's CDR3 is CASSQDRGTLGNEQYF. Here the CDR3 DNA reads TGCGCCAGCAGCCAAGATAGGGGGACTCTAGGAAATGAGCAGTACTTC.

The chain is built from TRBV20-1 and TRBJ2-1; TRBD1 might be the D (6 bases). Between the trimmed V and J ends, which lost 5 bases and 1 base, there was a span of 27 bases. Germline assignment: CDR1 DFQATT and CDR2 SNEGSKA (reference sequence). The CDR3 is 19 residues long. CDR3 protein: CSASRDGRGALGSYNEQFF. CDR3 in DNA: TGCAGTGCTTCCCGGGATGGCAGGGGCGCACTCGGGTCCTACAATGAGCAGTTCTTC.

The sample holds a few counts of this clonotype. The chain links TRBV10-3 to TRBJ1-6; D is undetermined. Per germline, CDR1 ENHRY and CDR2 SYGVKD. The V gene lost 0 bases and the J gene lost 7 bases, with 10 bases spanning the gap. This CDR3 comprises 15 residues. The chain's CDR3 is CAISESWRENSPLHF. CDR3 nucleotides: TGTGCCATCAGTGAGTCGTGGAGGGAGAATTCACCCCTCCACTTT.

The chain is built from TRBV6-5 and TRBJ1-2, with D unclear. The CDR3 extends over 10 amino acids. Germline loops: CDR1 MNHEY, CDR2 SVGAGI. Trimming cost V 9 bases and J 3 bases, with 5 bases left between them. The CDR3 loop is CARRDYGYTF. DNA for the CDR3: TGTGCCAGAAGGGACTATGGCTACACCTTC.

This clonotype was recorded a few times. The chain joins TRBV6-2 or TRBV6-3 to TRBJ2-3; D possibly corresponds to TRBD1 (5 bases). The CDR3 length is 14 residues. V lost 4 bases, J lost 4 bases, and 12 bases lay in between. Per the germline V gene, CDR1 is MNHEY and CDR2 is SVGEGT. CDR3: CASSLGLSADTQYF. The CDR3 DNA reads as TGTGCCAGCAGTTTGGGGCTCTCGGCAGATACGCAGTATTTT.

The chain joins TRBV27 to TRBJ1-5; a possible D gene is TRBD1 (6 bases). Germline CDR1 is MNHEY and CDR2 is SMNVEV (reference sequence). The CDR3 loop spans 16 amino acids. The V gene lost 6 bases and the J gene lost 1 base, with 16 bases spanning the gap. The DNA of the CDR3 is TGTGCCAGCAGAGGAAATACAGGGCAGAGCAATCAGCCCCAGCATTTT. Translated: CASRGNTGQSNQPQHF.

There are many counts of this clonotype. The V gene is TRBV7-2, the J gene TRBJ2-5; D gene uncertain. This CDR3 spans 13 amino acids. The germline V gene encodes CDR1 SGHTA and CDR2 FQGNSA. V lost 4 bases and J 3 bases, leaving 9 bases between the germline ends. CDR3 loop: CASSSQRKETQYF. The CDR3 DNA follows: TGTGCCAGCAGCTCCCAGCGTAAAGAGACCCAGTACTTC.

The CDR3 coding sequence is TGCGCCAGCAGCCAAGGGACTCGGAGCTCCTACAATAAGCAGTACTTC. This encodes CASSQGTRSSYNKQYF. This chain links TRBV4-1 with TRBJ2-1, with a possible D match to TRBD2 (5 bases). The J call is uncertain, as TRBJ2-7 better fits the DNA end. Germline CDR1 and CDR2: MGHRA and YSYEKL. The CDR3 covers 16 residues.

V is TRBV5-1 and J is TRBJ1-6, with TRBD1 matching over 7 bases. The CDR3 sequence is 15 residues long. Germline V gene sequence: CDR1 SGHRS, CDR2 YFSETQ. The V segment lost 3 bases and the J segment 8 bases; nucleotides outside the gene matches: 8. CDR3 in DNA: TGCGCCAGCAGCTCGATGACAGGGCAGCATTCACCCCTCCACTTT. It translates to CASSSMTGQHSPLHF.

This sequence joins TRBV19 and TRBJ2-7, with a possible D match to TRBD1 (6 bases). This CDR3 contains 16 residues. Trimming took 1 base from V and 7 from J, leaving 20 bases between them. Germline V CDR1 and CDR2: LNHDA, SQIVND (reference sequence). The CDR3 DNA sequence: TGTGCCAGTAGTATAGCAGGGGAATCGCCCTACAATGAGCAGTACTTC. Its translation: CASSIAGESPYNEQYF.

Note on this clonotype: One end of the junction varies from germline; a read error may be responsible. J is TRBJ1-2 and V is TRBV4-3; D is possibly TRBD1 (5 bases). The CDR3 extends over 15 amino acids. CDR1 is LGHNA and CDR2 is YSLEER in the germline V gene. Here the CDR3 DNA reads TGCGCCGGCAGCCAAGATAGCCAGGGAAACTATGGCTACACCTTC. It codes for CAGSQDSQGNYGYTF.

This chain uses TRBV12-5 with TRBJ1-2; tentative D call: TRBD1 (6 bases). V lost 5 bases and J lost 7, with 20 bases in between. The CDR3 consists of 15 residues. Germline V gene lookup returns CDR1 LGHNT and CDR2 FRNRAP. The CDR3 loop reads CASGPPSGGAGGYTF. The DNA of the CDR3 is TGTGCTAGTGGTCCCCCGTCGGGGGGCGCGGGTGGCTACACCTTC.

This clonotype was counted between two and nine times. The chain joins TRBV6-5 to TRBJ2-1, with D possibly TRBD2 on 6 matching bases. V lost 6 bases and J lost 6, with 12 bases in between. The CDR3 runs to 13 residues. Germline V CDR1 and CDR2: MNHEY, SVGAGI. This CDR3 is CASSPGLFNEQFF. DNA for the CDR3: TGTGCCAGCAGCCCCGGACTATTCAATGAGCAGTTCTTC.

This clonotype appeared a few times. V usage is TRBV6-1 and J usage is TRBJ2-1; 12 bases agree with TRBD1. The CDR3 totals 16 residues. The V and J ends lost 3 bases and 8 bases, in that order; junction bases with no gene match: 8. Per germline, CDR1 MNHNS and CDR2 SASEGT. The chain's CDR3 is CASSDDGTGGWYEQFF. DNA of the CDR3: TGTGCCAGCAGTGATGACGGGACAGGGGGCTGGTATGAGCAGTTCTTC.

In DNA, the CDR3 is TGTGCCAGCGCGCCACAGGAGGCCCAAGAGACCCAGTACTTC. This gives the protein CASAPQEAQETQYF. This rearrangement joins TRBV12-3 or TRBV12-4 to TRBJ2-5; D may be TRBD1 or TRBD2 (5 bases each). The CDR3 totals 14 residues. Trimming stripped 8 bases from V and 1 base from J, with 14 bases between.

This clonotype was picked up a small number of times. V gene TRBV20-1 combines with J gene TRBJ2-1, with D unclear. CDR3 length: 12 residues. V lost 1 base and J lost 10, with 11 bases in between. Germline V gene sequence: CDR1 DFQATT, CDR2 SNEGSKA (reference sequence). CDR3 in DNA: TGCAGTGCTAGAGGAGGTGCGAGCGAGCAGTTCTTC. It is translated as CSARGGASEQFF.

This clonotype was seen a few times. This rearrangement joins TRBV3-1 to TRBJ1-1; D possibly corresponds to TRBD1 (6 bases). CDR3 length: 16 residues. The germline gives CDR1 LGHDT, CDR2 YNNKEL (reference sequence). Deletions cut 5 bases from V and 0 bases from J, with 16 bases between. CDR3 nucleotides: TGTGCCAGCAGCAAAACCGGGACATCTATGAACACTGAAGCTTTCTTT. This translates into CASSKTGTSMNTEAFF.

This clonotype was counted ten times or more. The CDR3 loop reads CASSSRPGAQETQYF. As DNA, the CDR3 is TGCGCCAGCAGTTCGAGGCCGGGAGCTCAAGAGACCCAGTACTTC. The chain combines TRBV5-1 with TRBJ2-5, with D possibly being TRBD2 (6 bases). Germline CDR1 and CDR2: SGHRS and YFSETQ. CDR3 length equals 15 residues. Trimming shortened V by 5 bases and J by 2 bases, and 16 bases separated the two germline ends.

CDR3 DNA: TGCAGTGCTAGGACAGGGGCCCAAGAGACCCAGTACTTC. It translates to CSARTGAQETQYF. The rearrangement uses TRBV20-1 and TRBJ2-5, with 8 bases fitting TRBD1. Germline CDR1 and CDR2: DFQATT and SNEGSKA (reference sequence). The CDR3 extends over 13 amino acids. Trimming removed 3 bases from V and 1 base from J; junction bases left unmatched: 1.

The chain links TRBV2 to TRBJ1-5; D remains ambiguous. The germline V gene encodes CDR1 SNHLY and CDR2 FYNNEI. CDR3 length equals 15 residues. The germline V and J ends were trimmed by 2 bases and 1 base, with 9 bases remaining between them. CDR3 in amino acids: CASSEMAGSNQPQHF. In nucleotides, the CDR3 is TGTGCCAGCAGTGAAATGGCGGGAAGCAATCAGCCCCAGCATTTT.

This clonotype has only a few counts. This chain links TRBV9 with TRBJ1-2; 7 bases match TRBD1. The CDR3 extends over 15 amino acids. The J segment lost 7 bases and the V segment lost 3 bases, leaving 12 bases of the junction unmatched. The germline V gene has CDR1 SGDLS and CDR2 YYNGEE. The CDR3 DNA reads as TGTGCCAGCAGCGGATCAGGGGGATCTCGCCTTGGCTACACCTTC. This gives the protein CASSGSGGSRLGYTF.

This clonotype has just a few counts. The chain joins TRBV25-1 to TRBJ2-3; 9 nucleotides align to TRBD1. This CDR3 is 17 amino acids long. J gave up 6 bases and V 2 bases, and 12 bases lay outside the gene matches. CDR1 is MGHDK and CDR2 is SYGVNS in the germline V gene. The CDR3 DNA follows: TGTGCCAGCAGTGAAGCCCTGACAGGGGGGGGCTTGGATACGCAGTATTTT. Translation: CASSEALTGGGLDTQYF.

V is TRBV20-1 and J is TRBJ1-5, with 9 positions matching TRBD1. The CDR3 runs to 16 residues. V was pared by 6 bases and J by 0 bases, with 9 bases of the junction left unmatched. The germline V gene encodes CDR1 DFQATT and CDR2 SNEGSKA (reference sequence). The DNA for the CDR3 is TGCAGTGCCTGGGACAGGGACTGGCATAGCAATCAGCCCCAGCATTTT. Amino acid sequence: CSAWDRDWHSNQPQHF.

This chain connects TRBV7-2 to TRBJ2-1, with TRBD2 matching 8 bases. The CDR3 runs to 16 residues. V lost 3 bases, J lost 5 bases, and 9 bases stayed unmatched. The germline gives CDR1 SGHTA, CDR2 FQGNSA. The CDR3 sequence: CASSFSGGTANNEQFF. DNA of the CDR3: TGTGCCAGCAGCTTCTCGGGGGGGACCGCCAACAATGAGCAGTTCTTC.

This sequence joins TRBV7-9 and TRBJ2-1, with TRBD1 as a possible D gene (5 bases). The V end lost 4 bases, the J end lost 3 bases, and 16 bases lay between the germline ends. This CDR3 has 16 residues. The V gene's germline CDR1 is SEHNR and CDR2 FQNEAQ (reference sequence). This chain's CDR3 is CASSSATDLFYNEQFF. The DNA of the CDR3 is TGTGCCAGCAGCTCCGCGACAGACCTCTTCTACAATGAGCAGTTCTTC.

This clonotype has only a few counts. The V gene is TRBV6-5, the J gene TRBJ1-6; 7 positions match TRBD1. This CDR3 contains 14 residues. V was clipped by 7 bases and J by 10 bases; unmatched bases: 10. In germline, CDR1 is MNHEY, CDR2 SVGAGI. As DNA, the CDR3 is TGTGCCAGCACCCCAGACAGGGTGCGCTCACCCCTCCACTTT. It specifies CASTPDRVRSPLHF.